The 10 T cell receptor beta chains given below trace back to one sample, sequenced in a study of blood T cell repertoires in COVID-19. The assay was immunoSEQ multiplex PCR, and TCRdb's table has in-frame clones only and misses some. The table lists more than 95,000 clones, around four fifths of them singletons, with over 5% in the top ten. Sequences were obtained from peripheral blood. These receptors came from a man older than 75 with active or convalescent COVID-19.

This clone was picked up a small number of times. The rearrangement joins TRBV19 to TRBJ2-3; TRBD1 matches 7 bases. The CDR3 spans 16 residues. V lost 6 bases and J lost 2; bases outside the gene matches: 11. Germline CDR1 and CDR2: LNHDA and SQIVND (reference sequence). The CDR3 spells CASSQSPDRNTDTQYF. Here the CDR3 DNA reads TGTGCCAGTAGCCAATCGCCGGACAGGAACACAGATACGCAGTATTTT.

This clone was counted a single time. CDR3 residues: CASSSTGFAEAFF. DNA for the CDR3: TGTGCCAGCAGTTCGACAGGGTTCGCTGAAGCTTTCTTT. J is TRBJ1-1 and V is TRBV6-2 or TRBV6-3; 7 nucleotides match TRBD1. V lost 4 bases and J lost 6; bases outside the gene matches: 5. CDR1 is MNHEY, CDR2 SVGEGT, per germline. The CDR3 sequence is 13 residues long.

The CDR3 sequence: CAWIWVRGMKIDSNQPQHF. CDR3 DNA sequence: TGTGCCTGGATCTGGGTCAGGGGAATGAAGATTGATAGCAATCAGCCCCAGCATTTT. This sequence joins TRBV30 and TRBJ1-5, with D possibly matching TRBD1 (6 bases). V was clipped by 4 bases and J by 0 bases, with 25 bases between them. Germline V gene sequence: CDR1 GTSNPN, CDR2 SVGIG (reference sequence). The CDR3 runs 19 residues.

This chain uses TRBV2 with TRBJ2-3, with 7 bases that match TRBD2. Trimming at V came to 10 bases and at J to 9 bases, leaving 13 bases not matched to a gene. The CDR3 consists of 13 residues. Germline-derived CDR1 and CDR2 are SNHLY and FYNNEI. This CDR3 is CATQVGGEGTQYF. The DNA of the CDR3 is TGTGCCACCCAGGTTGGTGGGGAGGGCACGCAGTATTTT. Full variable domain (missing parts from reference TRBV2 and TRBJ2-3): EPEVTQTPSHQVTQMGQEVILRCVPISNHLYFYWYRQILGQKVEFLVSFYNNEISEKSEIFDDQFSVERPDGSNFTLKIRSTKLEDSAMYFCATQVGGEGTQYFGPGTRLTVL.

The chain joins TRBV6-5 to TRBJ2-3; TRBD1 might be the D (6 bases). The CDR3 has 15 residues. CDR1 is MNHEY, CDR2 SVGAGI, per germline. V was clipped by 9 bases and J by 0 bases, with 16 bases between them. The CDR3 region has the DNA TGTGCCAGTTGGGACAACCGCATTAGCACAGATACGCAGTATTTT. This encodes CASWDNRISTDTQYF.

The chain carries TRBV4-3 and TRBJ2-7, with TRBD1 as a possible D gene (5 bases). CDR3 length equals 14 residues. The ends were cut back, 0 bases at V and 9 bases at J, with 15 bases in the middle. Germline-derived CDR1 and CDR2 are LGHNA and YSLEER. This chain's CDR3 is CASSQDRGMVRQYF. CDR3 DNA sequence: TGCGCCAGCAGCCAAGATAGGGGAATGGTGAGGCAGTACTTC.

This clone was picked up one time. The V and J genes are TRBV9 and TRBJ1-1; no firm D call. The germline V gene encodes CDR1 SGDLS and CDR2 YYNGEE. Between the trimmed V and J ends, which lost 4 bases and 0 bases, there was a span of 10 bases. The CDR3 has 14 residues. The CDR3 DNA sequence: TGTGCCAGCAGCCCCCGGAGTGTGAACACTGAAGCTTTCTTT. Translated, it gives CASSPRSVNTEAFF.

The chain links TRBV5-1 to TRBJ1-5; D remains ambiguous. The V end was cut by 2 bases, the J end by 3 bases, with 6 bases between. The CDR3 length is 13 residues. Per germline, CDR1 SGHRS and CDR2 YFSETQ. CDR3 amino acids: CASSFGDNQPQHF. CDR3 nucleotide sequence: TGCGCCAGCAGCTTCGGGGACAATCAGCCCCAGCATTTT.

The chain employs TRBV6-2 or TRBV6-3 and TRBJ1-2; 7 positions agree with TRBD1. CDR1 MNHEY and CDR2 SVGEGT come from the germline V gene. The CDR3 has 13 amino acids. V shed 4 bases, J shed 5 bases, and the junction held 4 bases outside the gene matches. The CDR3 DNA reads TGTGCCAGCAGTTTCGGGACAGATTATGGCTACACCTTC. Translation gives CASSFGTDYGYTF.

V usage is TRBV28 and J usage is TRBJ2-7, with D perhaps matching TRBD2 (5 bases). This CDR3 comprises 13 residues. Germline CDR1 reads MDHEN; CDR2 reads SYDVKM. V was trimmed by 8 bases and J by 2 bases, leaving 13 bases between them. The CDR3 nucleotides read TGTGCCAGCCGGACGGGAATTGCCTACGAGCAGTACTTC. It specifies CASRTGIAYEQYF.